This T cell receptor (beta chain) was retrieved from a study of T-cell reconstitution after alpha-beta-depleted transplantation in children. Study-level results: Alpha-beta T cells about two months after transplant reportedly derived from several hundred expanded graft clones. Some patients' high day-60 TCRbeta diversity was traced to surviving recipient T cells and thymic progenitors. One year after transplant, T-cell counts and diversity came mostly from newly produced T cells.

This clonotype has just a few counts. Antigen unknown. Trimming shortened V by 4 bases and J by 4 bases, and 8 bases separated the two germline ends. Germline loops: CDR1 DFQATT, CDR2 SNEGSKA (reference sequence). The CDR3 covers 11 residues. Unique molecular identifiers were incorporated when the TCRbeta library was constructed. TCRdb re-analysed the PCR reads in MiXCR, keeping a single row per CDR3 protein. The sample shows more than 200,000 distinct CDR3 sequences, roughly 25% of them seen only once. This TCR was recovered from a female patient younger than 10 who had a stem cell transplant for congenital amegakaryocytic thrombocytopenia, so the T cells may come from the graft donor. This chain links TRBV20-1 with TRBJ2-7; D is undetermined. Sequenced here: PBMCs, mostly from graft donor cells, sampled 360 days after TCRalphabeta/CD19-depleted stem cell transplant. Written as DNA, the CDR3 is TGCAGTGCTAATTATCAGTACGAGCAGTACTTC. As protein: CSANYQYEQYF.